This T cell receptor beta chain was identified during a study of response to subunit inactivated influenza vaccine. Study-wide points: Authors proposed each seasonal influenza vaccination draws in few new T cells.

TCRdb redid the calling of the RT-PCR reads with MiXCR, one entry per CDR3 protein. The repertoire has about 780,000 distinct CDR3 sequences, roughly 18% of them found once; the top ten carry under 13%. The CDR3 runs to 14 residues. CDR1 is SGHTS and CDR2 is YDEGEE in the germline V gene. Trimming removed 2 bases from V and 1 base from J, with 10 bases in between. This clonotype was detected only a few times. The antigen is not known. The chain has TRBV5-8 and TRBJ2-7; D possibly matches TRBD1 or TRBD2 (5 bases each). The receptor comes from a man aged 45-65 years who received an inactivated influenza vaccine. Here the sequenced sample was PBMCs from blood, taken more than 4 days after vaccination. CDR3 in DNA: TGTGCCAGCAGCTTCGGGGCGGCATCCTACGAGCAGTACTTC. Translation: CASSFGAASYEQYF.